The T cell receptor beta chain described here comes from a study of Graves' ophthalmopathy and Graves' hyperthyroidism. A diagnosis was made from clinical symptoms together with serum thyroxine, TRAb, thyroid ultrasound and orbital computed tomography. Between the trimmed V and J ends, which lost 2 bases and 7 bases, there was a span of 14 bases. Per germline, CDR1 SEHNR and CDR2 FQNEAQ (reference sequence). The CDR3 consists of 15 residues. Amplification targeted the TCR beta CDR3 regions, with RNA transcripts as the source material. An opening RT-PCR round employed HTBI primers and preceded a second-round multiplex PCR. TCRdb used MiXCR to reprocess the multiplex PCR reads, holding one entry per CDR3 protein. Seen here are 1 million to 1.3 million distinct CDR3 sequences, 35% to 40% observed once, and the top ten hold 11%. This clonotype has a count of ten or more.

The genes are TRBV7-9 and TRBJ2-2; D is unresolved. Sample: peripheral blood or thyroid tissue (not recorded which). The TCR originated in an adult man with Graves' hyperthyroidism. The CDR3 protein is CASSLRRMENGELFF. Here the CDR3 DNA reads TGTGCCAGCAGCTTACGAAGGATGGAAAACGGGGAGCTGTTTTTT.